This T cell receptor (beta chain) was captured in a study of T cell changes during pregnancy in multiple sclerosis. Only one count was recorded for this clone. The CDR3 is 15 residues long. Germline V gene data show CDR1 as LGHNA and CDR2 as YNFKEQ. With 4 bases removed from V and 2 bases from J, the gap between germline ends came to 11 bases. The assay was immunoSEQ multiplex PCR, and TCRdb's table has in-frame clones only and misses some. The repertoire holds more than 40,000 clones, 89% seen once, with over 0.55% in the top ten. The sample was CD4+ T cells from peripheral blood mononuclear cells, taken in the first trimester of pregnancy. The rearrangement links TRBV4-2 to TRBJ1-4; D unclear. The TCR originated in a female donor with multiple sclerosis, enrolled in a pregnancy study. The CDR3 DNA reads TGTGCCAGCAGCCGAGCGGCGGGTACTAATGAAAAACTGTTTTTT. The encoded protein is CASSRAAGTNEKLFF.